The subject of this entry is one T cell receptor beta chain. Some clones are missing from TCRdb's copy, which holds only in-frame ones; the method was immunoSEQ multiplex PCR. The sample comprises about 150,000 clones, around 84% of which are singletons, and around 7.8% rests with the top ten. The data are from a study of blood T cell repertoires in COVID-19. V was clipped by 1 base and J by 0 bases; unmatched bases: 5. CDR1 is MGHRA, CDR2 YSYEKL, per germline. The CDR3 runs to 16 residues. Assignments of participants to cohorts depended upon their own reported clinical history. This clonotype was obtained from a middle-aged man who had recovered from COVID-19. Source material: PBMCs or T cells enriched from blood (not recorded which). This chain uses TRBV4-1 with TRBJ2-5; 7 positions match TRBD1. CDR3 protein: CASSQGDRLYQETQYF. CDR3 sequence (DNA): TGCGCCAGCAGCCAAGGGGACAGACTGTACCAAGAGACCCAGTACTTC.